This T cell receptor beta chain was found in a study of T cell responses to AZD1222 COVID-19 vaccine. Study-wide results and caveats: When two AZD1222 doses had been given, Spike-specific TCR breadth and depth rose. Among vaccine-associated CD4 TCRs, coverage spanned spike, with dominance at 160-218 and 743-854. It was only after the peak T cell response that any repertoires were sampled.

The protocol was immunoSEQ multiplex PCR, while the TCRdb copy is restricted to in-frame clones and leaves out a portion. The profile shows approximately 17,000 clones, about four fifths of them singletons. CDR3 length: 11 residues. Trimming cost V 11 bases and J 3 bases; bases outside gene matches: 4. To note about this clone: As yet, its antigen is unknown.

The rearrangement joins TRBV12-3 or TRBV12-4 to TRBJ2-7; 7 bases match TRBD1. The sequenced sample was peripheral blood, obtained 28 days after the second AZD1222 dose. This receptor was taken from an adult who received the AZD1222 COVID-19 vaccine. CDR3 DNA: TGTGCCTCGGGACAGATCTACGAGCAGTACTTC. This gives the protein CASGQIYEQYF.